Listed here are 25 T cell receptor beta chains from one sample, sequenced in a study of vaccination effects on CD4 cells after COVID-19. Ahead of sequencing, the ViraFEST assay grew antigen-specific CD4+ T cells using viral peptide pools. Investigators separated out CD4+ T cells once around 9 days of culture had passed. The healthy vaccine recipients, who had no prior SARS-CoV-2 infection, showed negative nucleocapsid antibodies. The antigens these receptors bind are not known. The assay was immunoSEQ multiplex PCR, and TCRdb's table has in-frame clones only and misses some. The data show roughly 27,000 clones, around three quarters seen once. The input for sequencing was CD4+ T cells from PBMCs cultured with SARS-CoV-2 spike peptides, taken before COVID-19 vaccination. These receptors were taken from a human donor who received a COVID-19 vaccine.

There are a few counts of this clone. V gene TRBV10-3 combines with J gene TRBJ1-6; possibly TRBD1 for D (5 bases). V shed 4 bases and J shed 6 bases, with 7 bases lying between them. This CDR3 has 13 amino acids. CDR1 is ENHRY and CDR2 is SYGVKD in the germline V gene. CDR3 sequence reads: CAISVGGNSPLHF. The CDR3 DNA reads as TGTGCCATCAGTGTTGGGGGTAATTCACCCCTCCACTTT.

CDR3: CASSVGTVPDQPQHF. CDR3 nucleotides: TGTGCCAGCAGCGTCGGGACAGTACCAGATCAGCCCCAGCATTTT. V and J are TRBV9 and TRBJ1-5; 7 bases are a match to TRBD1. V lost 2 bases and J lost 5; bases outside the gene matches: 7. In germline, CDR1 is SGDLS, CDR2 YYNGEE. CDR3 length: 15 residues.

The rearrangement links TRBV18 to TRBJ2-3, with D unresolved. V gave up 3 bases and J gave up 2 bases, with 21 bases separating them. Germline V CDR1 and CDR2: KGHSH, LQKENI. The CDR3 consists of 18 residues. CDR3 bases: TGTGCCAGCTCACCGAGACCTGGCCTGAAAGGTCACACAGATACGCAGTATTTT. This translates into CASSPRPGLKGHTDTQYF.

The chain combines TRBV19 with TRBJ1-5, with TRBD1 matching 8 bases. Germline lookup yields CDR1 LNHDA and CDR2 SQIVND (reference sequence). Trimming at V came to 6 bases and at J to 7 bases, leaving 8 bases not matched to a gene. This CDR3 comprises 14 residues. DNA for the CDR3: TGTGCCAGTAGAGGCAGGGGGCTGGGGCAGCCCCAGCATTTT. Translation: CASRGRGLGQPQHF.

There are a few counts of this clone. The chain links TRBV10-2 to TRBJ2-1; 9 nucleotides align to TRBD2. CDR3 size: 18 residues. Germline V CDR1 and CDR2: WSHSY, SAAADI. V lost 0 bases and J lost 7; bases outside the gene matches: 13. CDR3 DNA: TGCGCCAGCAGTGAGTCGGGGGCTAGCGGGACACTATTGAATGAGCAGTTCTTC. This sequence encodes CASSESGASGTLLNEQFF.

The chain links TRBV5-1 to TRBJ1-4; D is perhaps TRBD1 (6 bases). V lost 3 bases to trimming and J lost 5 bases, with 14 bases between them. CDR1 and CDR2 (germline): SGHRS, YFSETQ. The CDR3 extends over 15 amino acids. The DNA of the CDR3 is TGCGCCAGCAGCTCACTGGGGGCAGGGAATGAAAAACTGTTTTTT. Translating gives CASSSLGAGNEKLFF.

CDR3 nucleotide sequence: TGTGCCAGCCGCGTAGGGGTCGGAGTGAACACTGAAGCTTTCTTT. This gives the protein CASRVGVGVNTEAFF. This chain uses TRBV27 with TRBJ1-1, with D possibly being TRBD1 (5 bases). Between the trimmed V and J ends, which lost 8 bases and 0 bases, there was a span of 16 bases. The CDR3 totals 15 residues. Germline assignment: CDR1 MNHEY and CDR2 SMNVEV (reference sequence).

A single count supports this clone. The chain joins TRBV18 to TRBJ2-5; no reliable D call. The CDR3 covers 13 residues. V lost 2 bases and J lost 1, with 5 bases in between. Germline values: CDR1 KGHSH, CDR2 LQKENI. The CDR3 protein is CASSPDLQETQYF. Written as DNA, the CDR3 is TGTGCCAGCTCACCAGACCTCCAAGAGACCCAGTACTTC.

V usage is TRBV5-1 and J usage is TRBJ1-1, with TRBD1 matching over 7 bases. Germline trimming cut 3 bases from V and 1 base from J; bases unmatched to any gene: 12. The CDR3 spans 17 residues. Germline V gene sequence: CDR1 SGHRS, CDR2 YFSETQ. For the CDR3, the DNA is TGCGCCAGCAGCTCCCTATACAGGGGAATAGGGAACACTGAAGCTTTCTTT. Translated: CASSSLYRGIGNTEAFF. Complete variable domain (other parts from reference TRBV5-1 and TRBJ1-1): KAGVTQTPRYLIKTRGQQVTLSCSPISGHRSVSWYQQTPGQGLQFLFEYFSETQRNKGNFPGRFSGRQFSNSRSEMNVSTLELGDSALYLCASSSLYRGIGNTEAFFGQGTRLTVV.

The genes are TRBV4-1 and TRBJ1-1; TRBD1 is a possible D gene (5 bases). The V gene lost 0 bases and the J gene lost 6 bases, with 23 bases spanning the gap. The germline V gene encodes CDR1 MGHRA and CDR2 YSYEKL. The CDR3 loop spans 18 amino acids. The CDR3 DNA reads as TGCGCCAGCAGCCAAGATAGGGCAGAATTCCGGTGGGGCGCTGAAGCTTTCTTT. It specifies CASSQDRAEFRWGAEAFF.

This rearrangement joins TRBV19 to TRBJ2-7; TRBD2 might be the D (6 bases). CDR3 length equals 15 residues. Germline V CDR1 and CDR2: LNHDA, SQIVND (reference sequence). With 0 bases removed from V and 2 bases from J, the gap between germline ends came to 11 bases. Here the CDR3 reads CASSIEGGATYEQYF. The CDR3 nucleotides read TGTGCCAGTAGTATAGAAGGCGGGGCGACCTACGAGCAGTACTTC. Drawing the rest from reference TRBV19 and TRBJ2-7, the complete variable domain is DGGITQSPKYLFRKEGQNVTLSCEQNLNHDAMYWYRQDPGQGLRLIYYSQIVNDFQKGDIAEGYSVSREKKESFPLTVTSAQKNPTAFYLCASSIEGGATYEQYFGPGTRLTVT.

CDR3 DNA: TGTGCCAGCAGCTTACCCCTAGAAGCGCGCGAGTACTTC. As protein: CASSLPLEAREYF. The chain is built from TRBV7-8 and TRBJ2-7; no definite D call. CDR1 and CDR2 from the germline V gene are SGHVS and FQNEAQ. V was shortened by 2 bases and J by 11 bases, with 16 bases between the two germline ends. This CDR3 is built from 13 residues.

In its sample, this clone was seen a few times. The chain has TRBV6-5 and TRBJ1-3, with D hard to call. Germline CDR1 is MNHEY and CDR2 is SVGAGI. The V end was cut by 7 bases, the J end by 0 bases, with 7 bases between. The CDR3 covers 13 residues. CDR3 nucleotides: TGTGCCAGCACTCAAAGCTCTGGAAACACCATATATTTT. Translated, it gives CASTQSSGNTIYF.

The CDR3: CASSQSTHRAGTNYEQYF. The CDR3, as DNA: TGCGCCAGCAGCCAATCTACGCACAGGGCCGGAACCAACTACGAGCAGTACTTC. The V gene is TRBV4-1, the J gene TRBJ2-7; maybe TRBD1 (6 bases). Germline assignment: CDR1 MGHRA and CDR2 YSYEKL. The CDR3 has 18 residues. V lost 2 bases to trimming and J lost 3 bases, with 23 bases between them.

This chain connects TRBV5-4 to TRBJ1-4; no definite D call. Trimming stripped 0 bases from V and 8 bases from J, with 8 bases between. Germline V gene data show CDR1 as SGHNT and CDR2 as YYREEE (reference sequence). The CDR3 is 13 amino acids. The CDR3: CASSLGTEEKLFF. CDR3 nucleotide sequence: TGTGCCAGCAGCTTGGGCACGGAAGAAAAACTGTTTTTT.

The chain employs TRBV7-9 and TRBJ2-1; a weak D match, TRBD1 (6 bases). The germline gives CDR1 SEHNR, CDR2 FQNEAQ (reference sequence). V gave up 1 base and J gave up 6 bases, with 13 bases separating them. The CDR3 runs 15 residues. CDR3 protein: CASSLGRTAINEQFF. Here the CDR3 DNA reads TGTGCCAGCAGCTTAGGTAGGACAGCGATCAATGAGCAGTTCTTC.

The V and J genes are TRBV19 and TRBJ2-3, with 10 bases matching TRBD2. This CDR3 is built from 17 residues. The germline gives CDR1 LNHDA, CDR2 SQIVND (reference sequence). V shed 5 bases, J shed 1 base, and the junction held 9 bases outside the gene matches. DNA for the CDR3: TGTGCCAGTAGTGACCCACCCCTAGCGGGGGGCACAGATACGCAGTATTTT. Amino acid sequence: CASSDPPLAGGTDTQYF.

The gene calls are TRBV6-5 and TRBJ1-2; 7 bases map to TRBD1. Trimming removed 5 bases from V and 0 bases from J; junction bases left unmatched: 6. This CDR3 contains 15 residues. CDR1 is MNHEY and CDR2 is SVGAGI in the germline V gene. In DNA, the CDR3 is TGTGCCAGCAGTCAACGGGACAGCTCTAACTATGGCTACACCTTC. Translated: CASSQRDSSNYGYTF.

This clone was seen only a few times. The V call is TRBV18, the J call TRBJ2-1; D gene unclear. The CDR3 consists of 13 residues. Germline assignment: CDR1 KGHSH and CDR2 LQKENI. Trimming stripped 0 bases from V and 4 bases from J, with 4 bases between. The CDR3 region is CASSPPLYNEQFF. The CDR3 DNA is TGTGCCAGCTCACCACCGCTGTACAATGAGCAGTTCTTC. Full variable domain (rest looked up from reference TRBV18 and TRBJ2-1): NAGVMQNPRHLVRRRGQEARLRCSPMKGHSHVYWYRQLPEEGLKFMVYLQKENIIDESGMPKERFSAEFPKEGPSILRIQQVVRGDSAAYFCASSPPLYNEQFFGPGTRLTVL.

The J gene is TRBJ1-3, the V gene TRBV6-6; tentatively, D is TRBD1 (6 bases). CDR3 length: 15 residues. Germline CDR1 reads MNHNY; CDR2 reads SVGAGI (reference sequence). V shed 7 bases and J shed 2 bases, with 15 bases lying between them. CDR3 amino acids: CASNDQGRTGNTIYF. CDR3 bases: TGTGCCAGCAATGATCAGGGGAGAACTGGAAACACCATATATTTT.

The chain employs TRBV7-4 and TRBJ2-1, with 9 bases lining up with TRBD2. With 5 bases clipped from V and 4 bases from J, the junction kept 15 bases outside the gene matches. Germline lookup yields CDR1 SGHVT and CDR2 SQSDAQ. The CDR3 loop spans 18 amino acids. The CDR3 here is CASSDPLFEREVYNEQFF. In DNA form, the CDR3 reads TGTGCCAGCAGCGACCCCCTCTTTGAGCGGGAGGTTTACAATGAGCAGTTCTTC.

The CDR3: CASSQEKPGTGRGVEETQYF. The CDR3 bases are TGTGCCAGCAGTCAAGAAAAGCCCGGGACAGGGAGGGGAGTAGAAGAGACCCAGTACTTC. The chain joins TRBV27 to TRBJ2-5, with 9 nucleotides matching TRBD1. CDR3 length: 20 amino acids. Germline values: CDR1 MNHEY, CDR2 SMNVEV (reference sequence). J gave up 3 bases and V 5 bases, and 22 bases lay outside the gene matches.

The V call is TRBV5-6, the J call TRBJ2-7; D gene ambiguous. Germline V gene sequence: CDR1 SGHDT, CDR2 YYEEEE. The CDR3 loop spans 12 amino acids. V lost 0 bases to trimming and J lost 3 bases, with 4 bases between them. CDR3 coding DNA: TGTGCCAGCAGCTTGGAATACTACGAGCAGTACTTC. This gives the protein CASSLEYYEQYF.

This clone was counted between two and nine times. J is TRBJ2-7 and V is TRBV25-1, with D possibly being TRBD1 (6 bases). V lost 4 bases, J lost 1 base, and 11 bases lay in between. This CDR3 contains 14 residues. CDR1 and CDR2 from the germline V gene are MGHDK and SYGVNS. This chain's CDR3 is CASSVEGGSYEQYF. Here the CDR3 DNA reads TGTGCCAGCAGTGTCGAAGGGGGATCCTACGAGCAGTACTTC.

The rearrangement uses TRBV6-5 and TRBJ1-1, with D unresolved. V was shortened by 7 bases and J by 4 bases, with 19 bases between the two germline ends. The CDR3 covers 15 residues. CDR1 MNHEY and CDR2 SVGAGI come from the germline V gene. The CDR3 spells CASTAYGSPSTEAFF. CDR3 DNA sequence: TGTGCCAGCACGGCTTACGGATCCCCCAGCACTGAAGCTTTCTTT.